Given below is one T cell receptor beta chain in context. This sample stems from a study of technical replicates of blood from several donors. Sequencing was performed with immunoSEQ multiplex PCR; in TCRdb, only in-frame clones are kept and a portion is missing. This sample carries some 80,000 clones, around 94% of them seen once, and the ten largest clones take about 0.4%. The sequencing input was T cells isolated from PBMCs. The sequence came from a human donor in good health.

CDR3 DNA sequence: TGTGCCAGCAGCTTAGGGGAGGGGATGTACGAGCAGTACTTC. Translated, it gives CASSLGEGMYEQYF. This sequence joins TRBV7-9 and TRBJ2-7; 7 bases line up with TRBD2. The V gene end was trimmed by 1 base and the J gene end by 4 bases; junction bases not matched to a gene: 4. Germline lookup yields CDR1 SEHNR and CDR2 FQNEAQ (reference sequence). CDR3 size: 14 residues.